Given below is one T cell receptor beta chain in context. The specificity of this receptor is unknown. No much larger clone is present one base from it, and per-base qualities are unavailable. The data were obtained in a study of shared clonotypes between healthy human individuals (dated by TCRdb to the early 2020s). About the investigation overall: A couple of women and a few men aged 18 to 49 years were included in the cohort. For each donor, CD4 naive and CD4 memory were each given three plates, CD8 naive was given two plates, and CD8 memory was given one plate. The study deeply sequenced blood TCR repertoires of about 5 healthy adults to estimate repertoire size and the extent of clonotype sharing between individuals. Different laboratories and diverse techniques were used to prepare libraries and sequence TCR repertoires, to increase sequencing depth and limit assay-specific biases. Per donor, leukapheresis produced somewhere between about 0.8 and 9.5 billion PBMCs.

The donors were healthy, HIV-negative adults with no recently reported acute infections or vaccinations. Only Caucasian adults living in Nashville, Tennessee, USA were represented among the donors. CD4+ T cells were enriched by magnetic negative selection; naive cells were then positively selected on CD45RA, and the negative fraction formed the memory subset. Blood was collected by leukapheresis, and PBMCs were isolated by Ficoll-Histopaque density gradient centrifugation and then cryopreserved in liquid nitrogen vapor phase. Analytical flow cytometry was used to check the purity and quantity of each magnetically sorted T cell population. Genomic DNA was isolated from every sorted fraction and measured by UV absorbance on a Nanodrop 2000c. What the work shows at the level of the full study, not this receptor alone: Sharing across a few donors was observed for 4.5% to 6.5% of naive CD4, less than 4% of naive CD8, 2.3% of memory CD4, and about 0.38% of memory CD8 clonotypes. Naive subsets generally had larger estimated clonotype richness than memory subsets. Pairwise subsampling led to the expectation that sequencing depth would affect the degree of clonotype sharing among donors. Because the study included a small number of donors, the genetic and exposure-history diversity represented was limited. Even with the large sequencing depth, rarefaction of the sorted-subset datasets indicated that sequencing was incomplete. Higher generation probabilities were observed for clonotypes shared by all four sorted-subset donors than for non-shared clonotypes. Sampling was restricted to blood, and TCR repertoires in tissues likely differ from the TCR repertoires found in blood.

Using the deep immunoSEQ assay, multiplex PCR amplified TCR CDR3 regions from genomic DNA. Extracted genomic DNA from each cell subset was distributed evenly across all wells of several immunoSEQ 96-well plates, and each plate was treated as a replicate. For sorted subsets, each replicate PCR was loaded with approximately 0.2 ug genomic DNA, equivalent to 32,000 or so T cell genomes. Purified libraries were quantified with a Qubit 3.0 fluorometer, sized on a Bioanalyzer 2100, and re-quantified with the KAPA Library Quantification kit. Each immunoSEQ 96-well plate was sequenced on its own single-read 150-cycle Illumina NextSeq 550 flow cell. From the authors' description of their analysis: The immunoSEQ output contained only junctional sequences without quality scores, so filtering could not match that applied to full-length reads. To assign V/J genes and CDR3, sequences were annotated using PyIR, a Python wrapper for IgBLAST v1.9, with IMGT germline references. Reads were removed for weak V/J assignments (E-value above 1e-6), missing CDR3, stop codons, out-of-frame junctions, or ambiguous translated residues. V3J clonotypes were defined by identical inferred V gene, J gene, and CDR3 amino acid sequence. The percentage overlap between two repertoires was calculated by dividing the number of shared unique clonotypes by the size of the smaller repertoire. Richness of each repertoire was evaluated using RTK rarefaction, the Chao1 estimator, and Recon v2.1 estimates of unobserved clonotypes. Generation probabilities were computed with OLGA for all TCRbeta clonotypes obtained by the gDNA method from a few donors. Not all clones reach the TCRdb copy of this immuneACCESS table, which keeps in-frame sequences only. Checked studies attribute under half of the gap to unresolved V genes and leave the rest unexplained. The DNA gave D and trimming, while V, J and clone size come from that table. Across this sample there are about 180,000 clones, with 90% to 95% seen only once. The ten largest clones take up around 0.067% of the sample.

The germline V gene encodes CDR1 MDHEN and CDR2 SYDVKM. Trimmed from V: 3 bases; trimmed from J: 6 bases; junction bases lacking a gene match: 5. The CDR3 sequence holds 15 residues, the cysteine and phenylalanine included. The sequence is cut down to CDR3 DNA, 45 bases in frame from base 1. Source material: naive CD4+ T cells sorted from blood. In the paper's terms, the cell subset or site label means: CD45RA+ positively selected. The chain joins TRBV28 to TRBJ1-6; 7 of the junction bases match TRBD1. This clonotype originated in a woman aged 25 to 39 in good health. The DNA sequence follows: TGTGCCAGCAGTTTCTCGACAGGGCTTAATTCACCCCTCCACTTT. It is translated as CASSFSTGLNSPLHF.